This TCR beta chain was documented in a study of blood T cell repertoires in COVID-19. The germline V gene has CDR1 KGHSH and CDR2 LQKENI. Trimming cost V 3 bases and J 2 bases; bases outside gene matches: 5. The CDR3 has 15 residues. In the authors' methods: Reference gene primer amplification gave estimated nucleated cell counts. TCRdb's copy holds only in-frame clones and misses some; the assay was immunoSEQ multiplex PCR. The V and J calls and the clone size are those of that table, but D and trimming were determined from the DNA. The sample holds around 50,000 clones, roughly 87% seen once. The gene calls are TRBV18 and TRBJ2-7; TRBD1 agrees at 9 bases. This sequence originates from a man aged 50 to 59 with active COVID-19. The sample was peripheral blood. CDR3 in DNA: TGTGCCAGCTCACCCCCGGGACAGGGAACCTACGAGCAGTACTTC. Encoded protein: CASSPPGQGTYEQYF. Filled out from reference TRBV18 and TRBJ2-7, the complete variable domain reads NAGVMQNPRHLVRRRGQEARLRCSPMKGHSHVYWYRQLPEEGLKFMVYLQKENIIDESGMPKERFSAEFPKEGPSILRIQQVVRGDSAAYFCASSPPGQGTYEQYFGPGTRLTVT.